A single sample gave rise to the 18 T cell receptor beta chains below, sequenced in a study of cytomegalovirus exposure and HLA in healthy donors. The PCR contained 60 Vbeta and 13 Jbeta primers. Method: immunoSEQ multiplex PCR; TCRdb's copy keeps in-frame clones and lacks some. Of around 280,000 clones in the sample, about 90% are singletons; the top ten hold about 2%. The sample taken for sequencing was PBMCs. These receptors all come from a woman aged 18-35 years in good health and CMV-seronegative.

The chain combines TRBV7-6 with TRBJ2-1, with 7 bases that match TRBD2. CDR1 and CDR2 from the germline V gene are SGHVS and FNYEAQ. This CDR3 comprises 16 residues. V shed 5 bases, J shed 2 bases, and the junction held 9 bases outside the gene matches. DNA of the CDR3: TGTGCCAGCAGCACTAGGACTAGTCCCACCTACAATGAGCAGTTCTTC. As protein: CASSTRTSPTYNEQFF.

The rearrangement uses TRBV6-1 and TRBJ2-3, with TRBD1 matching over 11 bases. With 1 base clipped from V and 5 bases from J, the junction kept 2 bases outside the gene matches. Germline values: CDR1 MNHNS, CDR2 SASEGT. The CDR3 is made up of 15 amino acids. As DNA, the CDR3 is TGTGCCAGCAGTGAAGAGGACAGGGGGCGAGATACGCAGTATTTT. Its protein product is CASSEEDRGRDTQYF.

V usage is TRBV5-4 and J usage is TRBJ2-1, with a weak D call TRBD2 (5 bases). Germline CDR1 reads SGHNT; CDR2 reads YYREEE (reference sequence). There are 14 residues in the CDR3. Trimming took 0 bases from V and 8 from J, leaving 12 bases between them. The CDR3 DNA reads TGTGCCAGCAGCTTGGGAACTAGTTATTATGAGCAGTTCTTC. Translation: CASSLGTSYYEQFF.

The chain links TRBV9 to TRBJ1-1, with unresolved D. Per the germline V gene, CDR1 is SGDLS and CDR2 is YYNGEE. The CDR3 has 14 amino acids. V was shortened by 3 bases and J by 8 bases, with 17 bases between the two germline ends. In DNA form, the CDR3 reads TGTGCCAGCAGCGACGACTCGATCTCGGGGGAAGCTTTCTTT. Protein: CASSDDSISGEAFF.

The V and J genes are TRBV4-1 and TRBJ1-3; D gene uncertain. Germline CDR1 and CDR2: MGHRA and YSYEKL. V was shortened by 4 bases and J by 3 bases, with 22 bases between the two germline ends. This CDR3 is 18 amino acids long. CDR3 sequence reads: CASSPTGLLAFDGNTIYF. CDR3 nucleotide sequence: TGCGCCAGCAGCCCGACCGGGTTACTCGCCTTTGATGGAAACACCATATATTTT.

This clone showed up just once. Its ends do not fully match the called genes, so a read error is possible. This sample includes further DNA sequences coding for the same CDR3. The CDR3 DNA is TGTGCCAGCATCCCCCGAGGGGGAAATAATTCCCCCCTCCACTTT. Its translation: CASIPRGGNNSPLHF. V is TRBV7-3 and J is TRBJ1-6; possibly TRBD1 for D (6 bases). Germline assignment: CDR1 SGHTA and CDR2 FQGTGA. The CDR3 runs 15 residues.

The genes are TRBV19 and TRBJ2-5; 11 bases line up with TRBD2. The J call may be faulty, since TRBJ2-7 better matches the DNA end. Germline CDR1 is LNHDA and CDR2 is SQIVND (reference sequence). The CDR3 length is 13 residues. The CDR3 DNA reads as TGTGCCACCGCGACTAGCGGGGCCAACGAGCAGTACTTC. It codes for CATATSGANEQYF.

This clone was seen only a few times. This rearrangement joins TRBV5-6 to TRBJ1-2, with TRBD1 matching over 10 bases. The germline gives CDR1 SGHDT, CDR2 YYEEEE. The ends lost 2 bases at V and 7 bases at J; junction bases unmatched: 11. CDR3 length: 16 residues. The CDR3: CASSFPTGGAEGGYTF. In DNA form, the CDR3 reads TGTGCCAGCAGCTTCCCGACAGGGGGCGCGGAAGGTGGCTACACCTTC.

The J gene is TRBJ1-2, the V gene TRBV7-3, with D unclear. The CDR3 spans 13 residues. V was clipped by 3 bases and J by 8 bases, with 13 bases between them. Germline CDR1 SGHTA, CDR2 FQGTGA. The CDR3 DNA reads as TGTGCCAGCAGCTTGGGTGACCTCAGGGGCTACACCTTC. It codes for CASSLGDLRGYTF.

A single count supports this clone. One junction end disagrees with the germline gene, perhaps due to a read error. This chain joins TRBV6-4 and TRBJ2-3, with D possibly matching TRBD1 (7 bases). CDR3 length equals 14 residues. From germline, CDR1 is MRHNA and CDR2 SNTAGT. The CDR3 loop is CASSPGVGTDAQYF. The DNA of the CDR3 is TGTGCCAGCAGTCCGGGGGTAGGGACAGATGCGCAGTATTTT.

The chain is built from TRBV4-2 and TRBJ2-7; the match to TRBD1 covers 8 bases. Per the germline V gene, CDR1 is LGHNA and CDR2 is YNFKEQ. Trimming at V came to 1 base and at J to 3 bases, leaving 17 bases not matched to a gene. The CDR3 is made up of 19 amino acids. The CDR3 reads CASSQVGRGKTGGNYEQYF. CDR3 coding DNA: TGTGCCAGCAGCCAAGTCGGTCGGGGAAAAACAGGGGGTAACTACGAGCAGTACTTC.

This clone has only a few counts. The chain couples TRBV13 to TRBJ1-1, with D unclear. This CDR3 is built from 14 residues. The germline V gene has CDR1 PRHDT and CDR2 FYEKMQ (reference sequence). The V gene lost 1 base and the J gene lost 4 bases, with 10 bases spanning the gap. CDR3 nucleotide sequence: TGTGCCAGCAGCTTAGAGCGGGGAGGCACTGAAGCTTTCTTT. It is translated as CASSLERGGTEAFF.

V usage is TRBV27 and J usage is TRBJ2-3; D may be TRBD2 (5 bases). The length of the CDR3 is 12 residues. CDR1 is MNHEY, CDR2 SMNVEV, per germline (reference sequence). With 6 bases removed from V and 8 bases from J, the gap between germline ends came to 12 bases. The CDR3 DNA reads TGTGCCAGCAGGACTTCGGGGTTTACGCAGTATTTT. The encoded protein is CASRTSGFTQYF.

The V call is TRBV7-2, the J call TRBJ1-5, with TRBD1 identical over 8 bases. There are 15 residues in the CDR3. The junction had 3 bases not matched to a gene; V was cut back by 5 bases and J by 0 bases. The germline V gene encodes CDR1 SGHTA and CDR2 FQGNSA. As DNA, the CDR3 is TGTGCCAGCAGCAAACAGGGGGGTAGCAATCAGCCCCAGCATTTT. Amino acid sequence: CASSKQGGSNQPQHF. The variable domain in full, completed from reference TRBV7-2 and TRBJ1-5, reads GAGVSQSPSNKVTEKGKDVELRCDPISGHTALYWYRQSLGQGLEFLIYFQGNSAPDKSGLPSDRFSAERTGGSVSTLTIQRTQQEDSAVYLCASSKQGGSNQPQHFGDGTRLSIL.

V usage is TRBV19 and J usage is TRBJ2-4; 10 bases align to TRBD1. Germline V gene sequence: CDR1 LNHDA, CDR2 SQIVND (reference sequence). J was trimmed by 1 base and V by 7 bases; bases with no gene match: 10. There are 17 residues in the CDR3. The CDR3 reads CASTTRQGANAKNIQYF. The CDR3 bases are TGTGCCAGTACCACCAGACAGGGGGCGAACGCCAAAAACATTCAGTACTTC.

The table lists this clone with a few counts. This sample includes further DNA sequences coding for the same CDR3. J is TRBJ1-6 and V is TRBV28, with D unresolved. The CDR3 totals 16 residues. V was cut by 2 bases and J by 4 bases, with 12 bases left in between. Germline CDR1 reads MDHEN; CDR2 reads SYDVKM. Here the CDR3 reads CASSLEEGVYNSPLHF. CDR3 bases: TGTGCCAGCAGTTTAGAGGAGGGAGTTTATAATTCACCCCTCCACTTT.

This chain connects TRBV6-5 to TRBJ2-1; D is possibly TRBD1 (6 bases). There are 14 residues in the CDR3. V lost 2 bases and J 4 bases, leaving 9 bases between the germline ends. Germline values: CDR1 MNHEY, CDR2 SVGAGI. The CDR3 DNA is TGTGCCAGCAGTTACCGGGACACTTACAATGAGCAGTTCTTC. Its protein is CASSYRDTYNEQFF.

This chain links TRBV5-4 with TRBJ2-1; 8 nucleotides align to TRBD1. The CDR3 runs to 17 residues. After removal of 5 bases from V and 0 bases from J, the junction contained 10 bases not matched to a gene. Per the germline V gene, CDR1 is SGHNT and CDR2 is YYREEE (reference sequence). CDR3 bases: TGTGCCAGCAGTCCTGGACAGGGCCCTTCCTCCTACAATGAGCAGTTCTTC. Protein: CASSPGQGPSSYNEQFF.